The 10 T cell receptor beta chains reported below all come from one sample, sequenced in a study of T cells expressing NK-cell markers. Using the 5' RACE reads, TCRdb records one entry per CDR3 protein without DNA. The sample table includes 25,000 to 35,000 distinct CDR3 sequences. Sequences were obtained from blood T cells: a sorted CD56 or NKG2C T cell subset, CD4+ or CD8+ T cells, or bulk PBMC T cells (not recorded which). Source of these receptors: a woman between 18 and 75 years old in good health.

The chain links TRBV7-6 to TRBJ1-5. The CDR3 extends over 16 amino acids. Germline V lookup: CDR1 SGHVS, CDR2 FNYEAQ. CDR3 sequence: CASSLAGSYSNQPQHF.

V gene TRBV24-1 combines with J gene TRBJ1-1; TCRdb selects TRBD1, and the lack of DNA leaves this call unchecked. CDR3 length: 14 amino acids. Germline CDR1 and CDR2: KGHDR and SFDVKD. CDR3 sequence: CATSDHGQHTEAFF.

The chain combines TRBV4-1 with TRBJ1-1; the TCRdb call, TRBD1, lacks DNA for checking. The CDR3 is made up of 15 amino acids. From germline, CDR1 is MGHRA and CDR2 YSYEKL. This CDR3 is CASSGQGRVDTEAFF.

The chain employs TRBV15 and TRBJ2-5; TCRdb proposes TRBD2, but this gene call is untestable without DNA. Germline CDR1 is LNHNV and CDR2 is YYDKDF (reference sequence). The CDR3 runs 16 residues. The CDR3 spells CATSSLSRSPGETQYF.

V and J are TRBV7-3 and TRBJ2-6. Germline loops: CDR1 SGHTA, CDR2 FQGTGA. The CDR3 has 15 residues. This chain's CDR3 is CASSLSISGANVLTF. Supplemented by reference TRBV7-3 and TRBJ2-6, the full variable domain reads GAGVSQTPSNKVTEKGKYVELRCDPISGHTALYWYRQSLGQGPEFLIYFQGTGAADDSGLPNDRFFAVRPEGSVSTLKIQRTERGDSAVYLCASSLSISGANVLTFGAGSRLTVL.

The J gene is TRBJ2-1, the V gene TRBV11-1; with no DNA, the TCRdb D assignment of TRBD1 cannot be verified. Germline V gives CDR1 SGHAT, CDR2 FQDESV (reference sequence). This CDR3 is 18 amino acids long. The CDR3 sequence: CASSPQRTGGYSYNEQFF.

The CDR3: CAISATENTEAFF. The V and J genes are TRBV10-3 and TRBJ1-1. Germline CDR1 is ENHRY and CDR2 is SYGVKD. The CDR3 is 13 residues long.

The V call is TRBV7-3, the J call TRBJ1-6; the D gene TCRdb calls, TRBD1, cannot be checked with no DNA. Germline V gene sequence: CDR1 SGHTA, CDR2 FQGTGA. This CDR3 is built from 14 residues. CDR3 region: CASSLGTGDSPLHF.

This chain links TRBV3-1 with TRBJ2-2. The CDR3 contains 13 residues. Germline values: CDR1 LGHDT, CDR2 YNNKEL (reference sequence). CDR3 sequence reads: CASSQDNTGELFF.

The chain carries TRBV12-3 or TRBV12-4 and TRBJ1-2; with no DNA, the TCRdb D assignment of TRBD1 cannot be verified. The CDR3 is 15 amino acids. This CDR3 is CASSQTDRGIYGYTF.